The entry below gives a single T cell receptor (beta chain) sequence along with its context. Its target is unknown. The CDR3 totals 16 residues. V lost 4 bases and J 4 bases, leaving 22 bases between the germline ends. Germline values: CDR1 SQVTM, CDR2 ANQGSEA. Generated by immunoSEQ multiplex PCR, the TCRdb table keeps only in-frame clones and is missing some. The sample yields about 76,000 clones, over 75% seen once. This specimen belongs to a study of T cell responses to AZD1222 COVID-19 vaccine. Study-wide results and caveats: Researchers report vaccine-associated CD4 TCRs spanning spike, with dominance at 160-218 and 743-854. Repertoire samples came only from after the peak T cell response. The donor group comprised mostly white British people and more females; the analysis possibly underestimated clonal diversity. Regions left unmutated in variants are reportedly the target of nearly half of spike-specific TCRs.

The source was peripheral blood, collected on day 0 of MenACWY control vaccination. This receptor was taken from an adult in good health. The chain employs TRBV29-1 and TRBJ1-2, with D maybe TRBD1 (6 bases). The CDR3 loop is CSVGRGGDRSPYGYTF. CDR3 in DNA: TGCAGCGTTGGTAGAGGAGGTGACAGGTCTCCCTATGGCTACACCTTC.